These 26 T cell receptor beta chains share one sample of origin, sequenced in a study of blood T cells in healthy people across ages. Using a J-beta primer mix together with a sample-barcoded 5' primer, a second PCR was run for roughly 6 to 12 cycles. TCRdb passed the 5' RACE reads through MiXCR, listing each CDR3 protein once. This sample has hundreds of thousands of distinct CDR3 sequences, with approximately 65% found just once. The sequenced material came from blood. Every receptor here comes from a man aged 25-45 years in good health.

The chain carries TRBV27 and TRBJ2-5, with TRBD1 matching 9 bases. V was clipped by 3 bases and J by 5 bases; unmatched bases: 7. CDR3 length: 15 residues. Germline V gives CDR1 MNHEY, CDR2 SMNVEV (reference sequence). The CDR3 sequence: CASSLLQGALETQYF. The CDR3 DNA reads as TGTGCCAGCAGTTTGTTACAGGGGGCTCTTGAGACCCAGTACTTC.

The chain recombines TRBV10-3 with TRBJ2-3; maybe TRBD2 (7 bases). Germline CDR1 and CDR2: ENHRY and SYGVKD. The V gene lost 7 bases and the J gene lost 3 bases, with 11 bases spanning the gap. CDR3 length equals 13 residues. As DNA, the CDR3 is TGTGCCATCAAGGGGGGGGCAACAGATACGCAGTATTTT. Amino acids: CAIKGGATDTQYF.

This chain links TRBV29-1 with TRBJ2-7; no definite D call. Trimming shortened V by 5 bases and J by 0 bases, and 11 bases separated the two germline ends. Looked up from germline, CDR1 is SQVTM and CDR2 is ANQGSEA. This CDR3 is built from 13 residues. CDR3 sequence reads: CSVLQRFSYEQYF. CDR3 nucleotides: TGCAGCGTTTTACAGCGCTTCTCCTACGAGCAGTACTTC.

The chain carries TRBV25-1 and TRBJ1-6; the D is unclear. The V gene's germline CDR1 is MGHDK and CDR2 SYGVNS. V lost 4 bases and J 8 bases, leaving 12 bases between the germline ends. CDR3 size: 14 residues. The CDR3 sequence: CASSGWGTHSPLHF. As DNA, the CDR3 is TGTGCCAGCAGTGGTTGGGGAACTCATTCACCCCTCCACTTT.

The chain joins TRBV24-1 to TRBJ1-2; D gene uncertain. The CDR3 has 14 residues. Germline V lookup: CDR1 KGHDR, CDR2 SFDVKD. The V end lost 1 base, the J end lost 2 bases, and 7 bases lay between the germline ends. CDR3 loop: CATSDFGGNYGYTF. The DNA of the CDR3 is TGTGCCACCAGTGATTTCGGAGGGAACTATGGCTACACCTTC.

V usage is TRBV2 and J usage is TRBJ1-6; no definite D call. This CDR3 is 15 amino acids long. V was clipped by 3 bases and J by 9 bases, with 15 bases between them. Germline loops: CDR1 SNHLY, CDR2 FYNNEI. The CDR3 reads CASSEDLKIGSPLHF. In nucleotides, the CDR3 is TGTGCCAGCAGTGAGGATCTGAAGATAGGTTCACCCCTCCACTTT.

V is TRBV18 and J is TRBJ2-7; D unclear. The germline gives CDR1 KGHSH, CDR2 LQKENI. V shed 2 bases and J shed 0 bases, with 14 bases lying between them. The CDR3 sequence is 16 residues long. The DNA of the CDR3 is TGTGCCAGCTCACCATCAACCCCGCGAGGCTCCTACGAGCAGTACTTC. This encodes CASSPSTPRGSYEQYF.

This chain uses TRBV13 with TRBJ2-1, with 9 bases matching TRBD2. Germline trimming cut 5 bases from V and 10 bases from J; bases unmatched to any gene: 9. CDR3 length equals 14 residues. Germline loops: CDR1 PRHDT, CDR2 FYEKMQ (reference sequence). The chain's CDR3 is CASSHWVSGGEQFF. CDR3 bases: TGTGCCAGCAGCCATTGGGTCAGCGGGGGGGAGCAGTTCTTC.

This chain uses TRBV29-1 with TRBJ1-2; possible D gene TRBD1, 6 bases. V was pared by 4 bases and J by 6 bases, with 15 bases between. Germline V gene data show CDR1 as SQVTM and CDR2 as ANQGSEA. This CDR3 comprises 13 residues. CDR3 protein: CSVGTTGLDGYTF. DNA for the CDR3: TGCAGCGTTGGAACAACAGGGTTAGATGGCTACACCTTC.

The chain recombines TRBV27 with TRBJ1-2, with 10 positions matching TRBD1. Germline CDR1 is MNHEY and CDR2 is SMNVEV (reference sequence). The CDR3 consists of 15 residues. The ends lost 3 bases at V and 5 bases at J; junction bases unmatched: 6. CDR3 sequence (DNA): TGTGCCAGCAGTTTGTTTGGGACAGGGGTATATGGCTACACCTTC. It is translated as CASSLFGTGVYGYTF.

V is TRBV4-1 and J is TRBJ2-4; D not resolved. Germline V gene sequence: CDR1 MGHRA, CDR2 YSYEKL. This CDR3 has 18 amino acids. V lost 0 bases, J lost 0 bases, and 15 bases lay in between. DNA for the CDR3: TGCGCCAGCAGCCAAGATCCCCGCGGCGACCTAGCCAAAAACATTCAGTACTTC. As protein: CASSQDPRGDLAKNIQYF.

The chain employs TRBV7-9 and TRBJ2-3; D is possibly TRBD2 (6 bases). Trimming shortened V by 5 bases and J by 2 bases, and 11 bases separated the two germline ends. Germline V lookup: CDR1 SEHNR, CDR2 FQNEAQ (reference sequence). The CDR3 is made up of 14 amino acids. The CDR3 region has the DNA TGTGCCAGCAGCCGTGGACTAATCACAGATACGCAGTATTTT. Its protein is CASSRGLITDTQYF.

This sequence joins TRBV7-2 and TRBJ2-7; 7 bases match TRBD1. The germline V gene encodes CDR1 SGHTA and CDR2 FQGNSA. The CDR3 contains 15 residues. V gave up 3 bases and J gave up 3 bases; unmatched junction bases: 8. The DNA of the CDR3 is TGTGCCAGCAGCTTTGGACAGGATGAGTTCTACGAGCAGTACTTC. This codes for CASSFGQDEFYEQYF.

This clonotype showed up just once. The V gene is TRBV4-1, the J gene TRBJ2-5; D is undetermined. The closer fit of TRBJ2-7 to the DNA end suggests the J call may be wrong. This CDR3 spans 13 amino acids. CDR1 MGHRA and CDR2 YSYEKL come from the germline V gene. CDR3 sequence: CASSQNGLYEQYF. DNA of the CDR3: TGCGCCAGCAGCCAAAACGGCTTATACGAGCAGTACTTC.

The chain recombines TRBV29-1 with TRBJ2-5; a weak D match, TRBD2 (5 bases). The CDR3 spans 15 residues. Deletions cut 5 bases from V and 0 bases from J, with 16 bases between. CDR1 and CDR2 (germline): SQVTM, ANQGSEA. The CDR3 reads CSVHSRTSHQETQYF. In nucleotides, the CDR3 is TGCAGCGTTCACTCCCGGACTTCCCACCAAGAGACCCAGTACTTC.

This clonotype was detected only a few times. V gene TRBV12-3 or TRBV12-4 combines with J gene TRBJ1-4; 10 bases map to TRBD1. V was pared by 7 bases and J by 1 base, with 6 bases of the junction left unmatched. This CDR3 spans 16 amino acids. CDR3 bases: TGTGCCAGCACCACCGGACAGGGGGGAACTAATGAAAAACTGTTTTTT. Translation: CASTTGQGGTNEKLFF.

The V and J genes are TRBV11-3 and TRBJ2-1, with 11 bases aligning to TRBD2. This CDR3 contains 15 residues. Germline V lookup: CDR1 SGHNT, CDR2 YENEEA. V shed 5 bases, J shed 9 bases, and the junction held 9 bases outside the gene matches. The DNA for the CDR3 is TGTGCCAGCAGCCGTCTAGCGGGGGGAAAAGGTGAGCAGTTCTTC. Residues: CASSRLAGGKGEQFF.

In its sample, this clonotype was seen a few times. This chain links TRBV4-2 with TRBJ2-7, with 9 bases aligning to TRBD2. Germline CDR1 reads LGHNA; CDR2 reads YNFKEQ. The CDR3 covers 17 residues. V was pared by 0 bases and J by 1 base, with 7 bases of the junction left unmatched. The CDR3 loop is CASSQEGAGGPSYEQYF. In nucleotides, the CDR3 is TGTGCCAGCAGCCAAGAGGGGGCGGGGGGGCCGTCCTACGAGCAGTACTTC.

This clonotype was seen only a few times. The chain combines TRBV10-3 with TRBJ2-6; tentatively, D is TRBD1 (6 bases). V was trimmed by 4 bases and J by 6 bases, leaving 13 bases between them. The CDR3 sequence is 15 residues long. Germline values: CDR1 ENHRY, CDR2 SYGVKD. The CDR3 sequence: CAISALRGTANVLTF. DNA of the CDR3: TGTGCCATCAGTGCACTGAGGGGGACGGCCAACGTCCTGACTTTC.

With respect to this clonotype: The junction shows a germline mismatch at one end, possibly a read error. V gene TRBV27 combines with J gene TRBJ1-2, with D perhaps TRBD1 (5 bases). This CDR3 contains 15 residues. Germline V gene data show CDR1 as MNHEY and CDR2 as SMNVEV (reference sequence). The CDR3 spells CASSLVRGSGYDYTF. As DNA, the CDR3 is TGTGCCAGCAGTTTAGTGCGGGGGAGCGGCTATGACTACACCTTC.

The genes are TRBV20-1 and TRBJ1-3; D is possibly TRBD1 (5 bases). Trimming pared 0 bases from V and 3 bases from J, leaving 9 bases between. There are 14 residues in the CDR3. Germline V gene data show CDR1 as DFQATT and CDR2 as SNEGSKA (reference sequence). The CDR3 sequence is CSARDGAVGNTIYF. The DNA for the CDR3 is TGCAGTGCTAGAGATGGGGCCGTTGGAAACACCATATATTTT.

In regard to this clonotype: With a much larger clone just one base away, this may be a read error. CDR3 DNA: TGTGCCGGCAGCCTCGGCTCCTTAGCGGGGTCTAGCACAGATACGCAGTATTTT. Translating gives CAGSLGSLAGSSTDTQYF. The rearrangement uses TRBV7-2 and TRBJ2-3; 8 bases align to TRBD2. There are 18 residues in the CDR3. Germline CDR1 and CDR2: SGHTA and FQGNSA.

The V and J genes are TRBV20-1 and TRBJ2-1; 7 positions match TRBD2. From germline, CDR1 is DFQATT and CDR2 SNEGSKA (reference sequence). The CDR3 is 18 residues long. Trimming removed 6 bases from V and 0 bases from J; junction bases left unmatched: 17. CDR3 DNA: TGCAGTGCCTTGACCCCTTGGGGGGGGAGAAGCTCCTACAATGAGCAGTTCTTC. Amino acid sequence: CSALTPWGGRSSYNEQFF.

The J gene is TRBJ1-1, the V gene TRBV7-9; TRBD1 is a possible D gene (6 bases). From germline, CDR1 is SEHNR and CDR2 FQNEAQ (reference sequence). This CDR3 region has 15 residues. V lost 1 base to trimming and J lost 3 bases, with 12 bases between them. The CDR3 loop is CASSLGWEGDTEAFF. The CDR3 DNA sequence: TGTGCCAGCAGCTTAGGTTGGGAGGGGGACACTGAAGCTTTCTTT.

The gene calls are TRBV6-6 and TRBJ2-3; maybe TRBD2 (7 bases). The CDR3 is 15 amino acids. Trimming took off 6 bases at V and 5 bases at J, with 18 bases between the two ends. Germline lookup yields CDR1 MNHNY and CDR2 SVGAGI (reference sequence). The CDR3 nucleotides read TGTGCCAGCAGCGCTGGGGGGGGGCGCTTAGATACGCAGTATTTT. This codes for CASSAGGGRLDTQYF.

The J gene is TRBJ2-1, the V gene TRBV20-1; D is ambiguous. The CDR3 runs to 11 residues. V lost 5 bases and J lost 6, with 8 bases in between. Looked up from germline, CDR1 is DFQATT and CDR2 is SNEGSKA (reference sequence). The CDR3 sequence: CSAGDGNEQFF. The CDR3 DNA is TGCAGTGCTGGCGACGGCAATGAGCAGTTCTTC.